A single sample is the source of the 30 T cell receptor beta chains below, sequenced in a study of identical twins. TCRdb redid the calling of the 5' RACE reads with MiXCR, one entry per CDR3 protein. This sample has under 350,000 distinct CDR3 sequences; over 8.5% occur once, and the top ten carry roughly 7%. These data were also filed under a second study, of yellow fever vaccine responses in identical twins.

The sequencing input was CD8+ T cells sorted from blood. The receptors come from a woman between 18 and 29 years old in good health.

This clonotype has just a few counts. One end of the junction fails to match germline, which may point to a read error. The chain recombines TRBV7-9 with TRBJ2-7; D is uncertain. The CDR3 is 10 residues long. Germline CDR1 SEHNR, CDR2 FQNEAQ (reference sequence). The CDR3 protein is CASSAGLLDF. CDR3 DNA: TGTGCCAGCAGCGCCGGGTTGCTGGACTTC.

This clonotype was seen a few times. V and J are TRBV10-3 and TRBJ2-3; a possible D gene is TRBD2 (6 bases). Germline V gene data show CDR1 as ENHRY and CDR2 as SYGVKD. Trimming took off 4 bases at V and 2 bases at J, with 16 bases between the two ends. This CDR3 spans 16 amino acids. The CDR3 loop reads CAISAEGRGLTDTQYF. DNA of the CDR3: TGTGCCATCAGTGCGGAGGGTAGAGGGCTCACAGATACGCAGTATTTT.

The V gene is TRBV20-1, the J gene TRBJ2-7, with TRBD1 as a possible D gene (5 bases). V was pared by 4 bases and J by 1 base, with 11 bases between. Looked up from germline, CDR1 is DFQATT and CDR2 is SNEGSKA (reference sequence). The CDR3 spans 13 residues. The CDR3 coding sequence is TGCAGTGCTAACGCTAGGGGATCCTACGAGCAGTACTTC. This sequence encodes CSANARGSYEQYF.

The V gene is TRBV6-1, the J gene TRBJ2-7; D is undetermined. The V gene lost 9 bases and the J gene lost 0 bases, with 12 bases spanning the gap. Germline V gives CDR1 MNHNS, CDR2 SASEGT. This CDR3 has 13 amino acids. The CDR3 sequence is CARHQRNSYEQYF. Here the CDR3 DNA reads TGTGCCAGGCACCAGAGAAACTCCTACGAGCAGTACTTC.

This clonotype appeared many times. The rearrangement uses TRBV5-1 and TRBJ2-1; D is uncertain. The CDR3 runs 16 residues. With 7 bases removed from V and 1 base from J, the gap between germline ends came to 18 bases. Germline lookup yields CDR1 SGHRS and CDR2 YFSETQ. CDR3 loop: CASGPSTSRSYNEQFF. CDR3 sequence (DNA): TGCGCCAGCGGTCCTTCAACGAGCCGGTCCTACAATGAGCAGTTCTTC.

The chain has TRBV11-2 and TRBJ2-2; D unclear. Germline V lookup: CDR1 SGHAT, CDR2 FQNNGV. This CDR3 is 13 amino acids long. V was shortened by 1 base and J by 9 bases, with 9 bases between the two germline ends. CDR3 loop: CASSLGPARELFF. For the CDR3, the DNA is TGTGCCAGCAGCTTAGGGCCCGCCCGGGAGCTGTTTTTT. Filled out from reference TRBV11-2 and TRBJ2-2, the complete variable domain reads EAGVAQSPRYKIIEKRQSVAFWCNPISGHATLYWYQQILGQGPKLLIQFQNNGVVDDSQLPKDRFSAERLKGVDSTLKIQPAKLEDSAVYLCASSLGPARELFFGEGSRLTVL.

This clonotype was seen many times. The V and J genes are TRBV7-9 and TRBJ1-4; tentatively, D is TRBD1 (5 bases). The V end was cut by 1 base, the J end by 12 bases, with 15 bases between. CDR1 SEHNR and CDR2 FQNEAQ come from the germline V gene (reference sequence). CDR3 length: 14 amino acids. CDR3 loop: CASSLGSGDGELFF. The DNA of the CDR3 is TGTGCCAGCAGCTTAGGGTCCGGGGACGGTGAACTGTTTTTT. The entire variable domain, with the rest obtained from reference TRBV7-9 and TRBJ1-4, is as follows: DTGVSQNPRHKITKRGQNVTFRCDPISEHNRLYWYRQTLGQGPEFLTYFQNEAQLEKSRLLSDRFSAERPKGSFSTLEIQRTEQGDSAMYLCASSLGSGDGELFFGSGTQLSVL.

Ten or more counts support this clonotype. J is TRBJ1-1 and V is TRBV12-3 or TRBV12-4; D is unclear. The germline V and J ends were trimmed by 7 bases and 8 bases, with 17 bases remaining between them. CDR3 length: 13 amino acids. CDR3 coding DNA: TGTGCCAGCACCACTTATTGGAGGACCGAAGCTTTCTTT. This encodes CASTTYWRTEAFF.

This clonotype was observed many times. The genes are TRBV12-3 or TRBV12-4 and TRBJ2-5; 9 nucleotides agree with TRBD1. Trimming removed 5 bases from V and 4 bases from J; junction bases left unmatched: 5. The CDR3 is 14 amino acids. CDR3: CASSPRQGGETQYF. CDR3 coding DNA: TGTGCCAGCAGTCCTCGACAGGGGGGAGAGACCCAGTACTTC.

The chain has TRBV4-1 and TRBJ2-1; no reliable D call. This CDR3 has 15 amino acids. The V gene's germline CDR1 is MGHRA and CDR2 YSYEKL. The V end lost 2 bases, the J end lost 0 bases, and 8 bases lay between the germline ends. The CDR3 here is CASSQQPSSYNEQFF. CDR3 DNA: TGCGCCAGCAGCCAACAGCCAAGCTCCTACAATGAGCAGTTCTTC.

This clonotype is termed medium-sized. The chain uses TRBV6-5 and TRBJ2-4; 9 bases are a match to TRBD1. The CDR3 has 17 amino acids. Trimming took 6 bases from V and 1 from J; bases not matched to a gene: 10. CDR1 is MNHEY, CDR2 SVGAGI, per germline. DNA of the CDR3: TGTGCCAGCAGCCCCTACAGACAGGGGGGGGCCAAAAACATTCAGTACTTC. Translating gives CASSPYRQGGAKNIQYF.

This clonotype was detected only a few times. The V gene is TRBV20-1, the J gene TRBJ2-7; D remains ambiguous. V lost 0 bases and J 3 bases, leaving 6 bases between the germline ends. CDR3 length: 12 residues. Looked up from germline, CDR1 is DFQATT and CDR2 is SNEGSKA (reference sequence). The CDR3 DNA is TGCAGTGCTAGAGATCTTCACTACGAGCAGTACTTC. It translates to CSARDLHYEQYF.

This clonotype was counted only a few times. The chain has TRBV9 and TRBJ1-4; no clear D gene. Germline CDR1 and CDR2: SGDLS and YYNGEE. The CDR3 consists of 15 residues. V lost 3 bases to trimming and J lost 6 bases, with 15 bases between them. The chain's CDR3 is CASSARDGVDEKLFF. CDR3 DNA: TGTGCCAGCAGCGCTCGGGATGGGGTTGATGAAAAACTGTTTTTT.

This clonotype showed up just a few times. CDR3 sequence reads: CASSPHLGQLGETQYF. In DNA form, the CDR3 reads TGTGCCAGCAGCCCACACCTCGGACAGCTTGGAGAGACCCAGTACTTC. The rearrangement uses TRBV7-9 and TRBJ2-5; maybe TRBD1 (6 bases). Per germline, CDR1 SEHNR and CDR2 FQNEAQ (reference sequence). Trimming shortened V by 5 bases and J by 4 bases, and 20 bases separated the two germline ends. This CDR3 spans 16 amino acids.

The chain uses TRBV12-3 or TRBV12-4 and TRBJ2-3; 12 nucleotides match TRBD2. Trimming cost V 11 bases and J 2 bases; bases outside gene matches: 17. The CDR3 extends over 18 amino acids. In nucleotides, the CDR3 is TGTGCCCTCTGTTCAACTTCGGCTAGCGGGAGGGTCACAGATACGCAGTATTTT. This encodes CALCSTSASGRVTDTQYF.

The gene calls are TRBV7-2 and TRBJ2-7; TRBD1 aligns across 9 bases. CDR1 and CDR2 from the germline V gene are SGHTA and FQGNSA. The CDR3 sequence is 16 residues long. V was clipped by 6 bases and J by 3 bases; unmatched bases: 12. CDR3 residues: CASSHPRDRELYEQYF. CDR3 nucleotide sequence: TGTGCCAGCAGTCACCCTCGGGACAGGGAACTCTACGAGCAGTACTTC.

The chain joins TRBV3-1 to TRBJ1-4, with D unresolved. This CDR3 region has 14 residues. Germline assignment: CDR1 LGHDT and CDR2 YNNKEL (reference sequence). Trimming stripped 1 base from V and 7 bases from J, with 10 bases between. As DNA, the CDR3 is TGTGCCAGCAGCCAAGGGCGATCGAGTGAAAAACTGTTTTTT. Protein product: CASSQGRSSEKLFF.

The rearrangement joins TRBV7-6 to TRBJ2-3; 11 bases line up with TRBD2. Germline assignment: CDR1 SGHVS and CDR2 FNYEAQ. The length of the CDR3 is 15 residues. J gave up 5 bases and V 8 bases, and 9 bases lay outside the gene matches. The CDR3 is CASRGTSGGIDTQYF. CDR3 nucleotides: TGTGCCAGCCGAGGGACTAGCGGAGGGATAGATACGCAGTATTTT. Combining the CDR3 with reference TRBV7-6 and TRBJ2-3 gives the whole variable domain GAGVSQSPRYKVTKRGQDVALRCDPISGHVSLYWYRQALGQGPEFLTYFNYEAQQDKSGLPNDRFSAERPEGSISTLTIQRTEQRDSAMYRCASRGTSGGIDTQYFGPGTRLTVL.

V and J are TRBV6-5 and TRBJ2-3; D possibly uses TRBD1 or TRBD2 (6 bases each). This CDR3 has 17 amino acids. Trimming cost V 4 bases and J 1 base, with 18 bases left between them. CDR1 is MNHEY and CDR2 is SVGAGI in the germline V gene. The CDR3 reads CASSFFGGRWGTDTQYF. The CDR3 DNA is TGTGCCAGCAGTTTTTTTGGGGGGCGTTGGGGCACAGATACGCAGTATTTT.

This clonotype was detected only a few times. The V call is TRBV12-3 or TRBV12-4, the J call TRBJ2-7; D not certain. The CDR3 contains 14 residues. V lost 0 bases, J lost 3 bases, and 9 bases lay in between. CDR3: CASSLAPTHYEQYF. The DNA for the CDR3 is TGTGCCAGCAGTTTAGCCCCAACCCACTACGAGCAGTACTTC.

This clonotype was seen only a few times. V gene TRBV28 combines with J gene TRBJ1-5; perhaps TRBD1 as D (5 bases). V lost 6 bases and J 9 bases, leaving 24 bases between the germline ends. The CDR3 spans 16 residues. The germline V gene encodes CDR1 MDHEN and CDR2 SYDVKM. DNA of the CDR3: TGTGCCAGCAGCCTTCGGCCAGGGCCGTACCTAAGGCCCCAGCATTTT. This sequence encodes CASSLRPGPYLRPQHF.

This clonotype has at least ten counts. The rearrangement uses TRBV10-3 and TRBJ2-2; TRBD2 matches 7 bases. The CDR3 loop spans 12 amino acids. V trimming: 7 bases; J trimming: 5 bases; junction bases outside the gene matches: 1. CDR1 is ENHRY and CDR2 is SYGVKD in the germline V gene. DNA of the CDR3: TGTGCCATCATCGGGGGGACCGGGGAGCTGTTTTTT. Its protein is CAIIGGTGELFF.

The sample holds a few counts of this clonotype. V is TRBV29-1 and J is TRBJ2-7; 7 nucleotides match TRBD1. CDR1 and CDR2 (germline): SQVTM, ANQGSEA. This CDR3 has 16 amino acids. Unmatched junction bases numbered 16, after V lost 1 base and J lost 7 bases. The DNA of the CDR3 is TGCAGCGTTGAAGGGTATAGGGACAGCCCCCCACGAGAGCAGTACTTC. Amino acid sequence: CSVEGYRDSPPREQYF.

In this sample, this clonotype turned up a few times. The J gene is TRBJ2-7, the V gene TRBV6-1; D possibly corresponds to TRBD1 (6 bases). The CDR3 length is 14 residues. V lost 6 bases, J lost 3 bases, and 15 bases lay in between. Germline-derived CDR1 and CDR2 are MNHNS and SASEGT. The chain's CDR3 is CASSPTGYLYEQYF. The CDR3, as DNA: TGTGCCAGCAGCCCGACAGGTTATCTCTACGAGCAGTACTTC.

The CDR3: CASSLRTRAVDTQYF. The CDR3 nucleotides read TGTGCCAGCAGCTTGCGGACTCGTGCGGTAGATACGCAGTATTTT. V usage is TRBV7-6 and J usage is TRBJ2-3; D perhaps matches TRBD2 (5 bases). V lost 3 bases and J lost 5, with 15 bases in between. Germline values: CDR1 SGHVS, CDR2 FNYEAQ. This CDR3 contains 15 residues.

The chain is built from TRBV29-1 and TRBJ2-7; D not resolved. The CDR3 is made up of 12 amino acids. Trimming removed 4 bases from V and 3 bases from J, with 10 bases in between. Germline values: CDR1 SQVTM, CDR2 ANQGSEA. In nucleotides, the CDR3 is TGCAGCGTTGCTCAGGCGAACTACGAGCAGTACTTC. Its protein product is CSVAQANYEQYF.

J is TRBJ2-5 and V is TRBV11-2, with 8 positions matching TRBD2. The CDR3 totals 16 residues. With 5 bases clipped from V and 2 bases from J, the junction kept 10 bases outside the gene matches. The germline CDR1 and CDR2 sequences are SGHAT and FQNNGV. The CDR3 region has the DNA TGTGCCAGCAGCGAAGTATCCGGGAGGGGTCAAGAGACCCAGTACTTC. Translation gives CASSEVSGRGQETQYF.

At least ten counts were recorded for this clonotype. The CDR3 region is CASSYGAEPTYNEQFF. CDR3 bases: TGTGCCAGCAGTTACGGGGCGGAACCAACCTACAATGAGCAGTTCTTC. The chain joins TRBV6-2 or TRBV6-3 to TRBJ2-1, with a possible D match to TRBD1 (5 bases). The V gene's germline CDR1 is MNHEY and CDR2 SVGEGT. The CDR3 covers 16 residues. V lost 2 bases and J 2 bases, leaving 13 bases between the germline ends.

This clonotype was detected many times. The rearrangement uses TRBV4-3 and TRBJ2-3, with TRBD2 matching 7 bases. Germline values: CDR1 LGHNA, CDR2 YSLEER. V lost 1 base, J lost 6 bases, and 7 bases stayed unmatched. The CDR3 totals 15 residues. The CDR3 nucleotides read TGCGCCAGCAGCCAAGCCCGCGGGAGTGTGGATACGCAGTATTTT. Protein product: CASSQARGSVDTQYF.

This clonotype was counted between two and nine times. Mismatch with germline at one junction end may stem from a read error. This chain joins TRBV7-7 and TRBJ2-1; TRBD2 aligns across 7 bases. This CDR3 is 13 amino acids long. Germline values: CDR1 SSHAT, CDR2 FNYEAQ (reference sequence). Written as DNA, the CDR3 is TGTGCTAGCAGCTTACGGGAGGACAATGAGCAGTTCTTC. This gives the protein CASSLREDNEQFF.